One sample yielded the 18 T cell receptor beta chains listed below, sequenced in a study of CD8+CD57+ T cells in acquired aplastic anemia (dated by TCRdb to 2016 to 2019). The sequencer was an Illumina HiSeq 2000. Profiling of TCR beta VDJ combinations and CDR3 sequences used genomic DNA as the template. TCRdb reprocessing: public reads trimmed at Q25 with fastp, clones called with MiXCR, in-frame beta chains kept. Each CDR3 protein appears once, grouped with its most common genes and DNA. Recorded for this sample are hundreds of thousands of distinct CDR3 sequences; 60% to 80% of them occurred a single time. Together, the top ten hold approximately 3.8% of the sample. Sequenced input: sorted CD4+, CD8+, or CD8+CD57+ T cells (not recorded which) from PBMCs. The receptors here all came from a human donor in good health, serving as a control.

This clonotype was detected only once. At one end the junction does not follow the germline gene, possibly because of a read error. Here the CDR3 DNA reads TGTGCCAGCAGAGTACTATGGCAGATGAACACTGAATTT. Translating it yields CASRVLWQMNTEF. This chain uses TRBV7-2 with TRBJ2-1; D is undetermined. The germline V gene encodes CDR1 SGHTA and CDR2 FQGNSA. The CDR3 sequence is 13 residues long.

V gene TRBV29-1 combines with J gene TRBJ2-2; TRBD1 matches at 7 bases. CDR1 and CDR2 from the germline V gene are SQVTM and ANQGSEA. The CDR3 sequence is 15 residues long. The CDR3 DNA reads as TGCAGTGCCTTAGACAGGGTAGTCTTGACCGGGGAGCTGTTTTTT. It yields the protein CSALDRVVLTGELFF.

In this sample, this clonotype turned up once. The chain uses TRBV5-1 and TRBJ1-1, with D hard to call. The germline V gene encodes CDR1 SGHRS and CDR2 YFSETQ. This CDR3 is built from 14 residues. V lost 4 bases to trimming and J lost 7 bases, with 17 bases between them. CDR3 in DNA: TGCGCCAGCAGCCTGTCCCAGGAGTCGAATGAAGCTTTCTTT. The encoded protein is CASSLSQESNEAFF.

The chain recombines TRBV29-1 with TRBJ1-2; TRBD1 matches 7 bases. In germline, CDR1 is SQVTM, CDR2 ANQGSEA. V shed 6 bases, J shed 12 bases, and the junction held 7 bases outside the gene matches. CDR3 length: 10 amino acids. In DNA, the CDR3 is TGCAGCGTGGATACAGGGGTGGACACCTTC. Translating it yields CSVDTGVDTF. The full variable domain, with the rest looked up from reference TRBV29-1 and TRBJ1-2, is SAVISQKPSRDICQRGTSLTIQCQVDSQVTMMFWYRQQPGQSLTLIATANQGSEATYESGFVIDKFPISRPNLTFSTLTVSNMSPEDSSIYLCSVDTGVDTFGSGTRLTVV.

Regarding this clonotype: At one boundary the junction diverges from the germline segment, which might be a read error. This chain joins TRBV4-3 and TRBJ1-4; D remains ambiguous. This CDR3 region has 15 residues. The V gene's germline CDR1 is LGHNA and CDR2 YSLEER. The CDR3 loop is CASSQGRGTNEKLSF. CDR3 in DNA: TGCGCCAGCAGCCAAGGTCGGGGAACTAATGAAAAACTGTCTTTT.

The chain links TRBV20-1 to TRBJ1-2; 8 bases match TRBD1. Unmatched junction bases numbered 7, after V lost 6 bases and J lost 10 bases. The CDR3 is made up of 11 amino acids. CDR1 DFQATT and CDR2 SNEGSKA come from the germline V gene (reference sequence). CDR3 loop: CSAQDRASYTF. CDR3 in DNA: TGCAGTGCCCAGGACAGGGCATCCTACACCTTC.

At least ten counts were recorded for this clonotype. The chain couples TRBV20-1 to TRBJ1-5; a weak D match, TRBD1 (5 bases). Germline loops: CDR1 DFQATT, CDR2 SNEGSKA (reference sequence). V was clipped by 4 bases and J by 4 bases, with 8 bases between them. CDR3 length: 12 residues. DNA of the CDR3: TGCAGTGCTACCCAGGGAAATCAGCCCCAGCATTTT. Its translation: CSATQGNQPQHF.

As concerns this clonotype: An end of the junction differs from the germline gene, which may be a read error. V and J are TRBV10-1 and TRBJ1-2, with D possibly being TRBD1 (5 bases). The CDR3 runs to 14 residues. CDR1 WNHNN and CDR2 SYGVQD come from the germline V gene (reference sequence). The CDR3 DNA sequence: TGTGCCAGCAGTGAGTTCCACAGGAACTATGGCTACACCTTC. Translation: CASSEFHRNYGYTF.

This clonotype came up many times. The rearrangement joins TRBV12-5 to TRBJ1-2; 7 nucleotides agree with TRBD1. CDR3 length: 13 residues. The trim removed 2 bases at V and 6 bases at J, leaving 3 bases unmatched. Germline-derived CDR1 and CDR2 are LGHNT and FRNRAP. The CDR3: CASGLYQGDGYTF. Here the CDR3 DNA reads TGTGCTAGTGGTTTGTACCAGGGGGATGGCTACACCTTC.

This clonotype turned up a few times. The rearrangement uses TRBV29-1 and TRBJ2-5; TRBD1 agrees at 9 bases. The germline CDR1 and CDR2 sequences are SQVTM and ANQGSEA. V was clipped by 8 bases and J by 4 bases; unmatched bases: 8. This CDR3 has 13 residues. The CDR3: CSTGTGRGETQYF. The CDR3 DNA sequence: TGCAGCACGGGGACAGGGCGAGGAGAGACCCAGTACTTC.

The chain joins TRBV7-8 to TRBJ2-7; D ambiguous. CDR1 is SGHVS and CDR2 is FQNEAQ in the germline V gene. Trimming stripped 5 bases from V and 3 bases from J, with 14 bases between. This CDR3 is 14 amino acids long. CDR3 amino acids: CASSEETGIYEQYF. The CDR3, as DNA: TGTGCCAGCAGCGAGGAAACGGGCATCTACGAGCAGTACTTC.

The V call is TRBV2, the J call TRBJ1-5, with D unresolved. V gave up 9 bases and J gave up 6 bases, with 18 bases separating them. Germline V CDR1 and CDR2: SNHLY, FYNNEI. The length of the CDR3 is 14 residues. CDR3 DNA: TGTGCCAGTAGTCCAGAGGTAAGTCGTCAGCCCCAGCATTTT. This gives the protein CASSPEVSRQPQHF.

Ten or more counts support this clonotype. This chain uses TRBV6-6 with TRBJ1-5; D uncertain. V dropped 6 bases and J dropped 7 bases, with 10 bases sitting between them. Germline V gene data show CDR1 as MNHNY and CDR2 as SVGAGI (reference sequence). The CDR3 length is 12 residues. The CDR3 spells CASRYGPQPQHF. CDR3 DNA: TGTGCCAGCAGGTATGGCCCACAGCCCCAGCATTTT.

This clonotype was detected many times. The chain couples TRBV29-1 to TRBJ1-5, with D unresolved. V shed 4 bases and J shed 2 bases, with 6 bases lying between them. The CDR3 has 12 amino acids. Per the germline V gene, CDR1 is SQVTM and CDR2 is ANQGSEA. This chain's CDR3 is CSVGGRNQPQHF. CDR3 nucleotide sequence: TGCAGCGTTGGAGGCCGCAATCAGCCCCAGCATTTT.

This clonotype was counted at least ten times. The V call is TRBV7-2, the J call TRBJ2-3, with 9 bases aligning to TRBD2. Trimming at V came to 0 bases and at J to 0 bases, leaving 4 bases not matched to a gene. The CDR3 contains 17 residues. In germline, CDR1 is SGHTA, CDR2 FQGNSA. In DNA form, the CDR3 reads TGTGCCAGCAGCTTAGCCTCGCGGGGGGGTAGCACAGATACGCAGTATTTT. Protein sequence: CASSLASRGGSTDTQYF.

The rearrangement joins TRBV20-1 to TRBJ1-2; D remains ambiguous. V lost 2 bases, J lost 1 base, and 5 bases lay in between. CDR3 length equals 12 residues. The V gene's germline CDR1 is DFQATT and CDR2 SNEGSKA (reference sequence). CDR3 in amino acids: CSARQFNYGYTF. The CDR3 bases are TGCAGTGCTAGACAGTTTAACTATGGCTACACCTTC.

About this clonotype: Sequence at one end of the junction differs from germline and may be a read error. The rearrangement links TRBV7-2 to TRBJ2-5; no clear D. The germline CDR1 and CDR2 sequences are SGHTA and FQGNSA. CDR3 length: 13 amino acids. CDR3 sequence: CASSVLGIETQYF. As DNA, the CDR3 is TGTGCCAGCAGCGTTTTGGGTATAGAGACACAGTACTTC.

The chain links TRBV7-3 to TRBJ2-3; D call uncertain. Germline-derived CDR1 and CDR2 are SGHTA and FQGTGA. This CDR3 contains 15 residues. V lost 0 bases, J lost 2 bases, and 9 bases lay in between. The CDR3 loop is CASSLTGQITDTQYF. For the CDR3, the DNA is TGTGCCAGCAGCTTAACTGGGCAGATCACAGATACGCAGTATTTT.